The T cell receptor beta chain described here comes from a study of blood T cell repertoires in COVID-19. Assay used: immunoSEQ multiplex PCR; TCRdb lists only in-frame clones, some missing. The data hold 150,000 to 180,000 clones, with roughly 84% observed a single time. Seattle patients were enrolled during active infection and followed longitudinally. This sequence was found in a woman aged 60-75 years with COVID-19, enrolled during active disease. Sequenced sample: peripheral blood.

DNA for the CDR3: TGTGCCAGTAGTTCTAGCGGGAGCCATTACAATGAGCAGTTCTTC. Translated: CASSSSGSHYNEQFF. V is TRBV19 and J is TRBJ2-1; 10 bases line up with TRBD2. V shed 5 bases, J shed 4 bases, and the junction held 5 bases outside the gene matches. This CDR3 region has 15 residues. Looked up from germline, CDR1 is LNHDA and CDR2 is SQIVND (reference sequence).